This TCR beta chain is from a study of human T cells and chemical hapten exposure. This clonotype was recorded at least ten times. Its antigen is as yet unknown. The library gave individual cDNA molecules unique molecular identifiers. In the authors' workflow: Counts of TCRs in each sample centred on a median of roughly 89,000 and extended from approximately 20,000 to 700,000. TCRdb passed the 5' RACE reads through MiXCR, listing each CDR3 protein once. Clone size and V and J calls follow TCRdb, not the original study. Altogether 150,000 or so distinct CDR3 sequences are present, about 4% being singletons, with the ten largest covering over 1.3%. General study findings and limits: Following DPC sensitization, TCRs present above 1 in 1000 frequency showed no change.

Total RNA came from unfractionated whole blood. The sequence derives from a female donor in good health.

The CDR3: CASSHETDNPTSPLHF. In DNA form, the CDR3 reads TGTGCCAGCAGTCATGAGACCGATAACCCCACTTCACCCCTCCACTTT. The rearrangement links TRBV2 to TRBJ1-6; no clear D. This CDR3 is built from 16 residues. Trimming took off 5 bases at V and 9 bases at J, with 20 bases between the two ends. CDR1 is SNHLY and CDR2 is FYNNEI in the germline V gene.